This T cell receptor beta chain was profiled in a study of post-analysis software for immune sequencing data (dated by TCRdb to between 2014 and 2016). Broadly, across the study: Relapsing-remitting, secondary progressive and progressive-relapsing multiple sclerosis were recorded as disease courses, and subtype annotation was lacking for some patients. A subset of samples was prepared in parallel using single-end sample barcoding, then pooled and co-amplified after Illumina adapter ligation. The patient repertoires were compared against some twelve previously published healthy control repertoires obtained from donors aged about 6 to 28 years. Paper-wide results and their limitations: Patients showed significantly higher frequencies than controls for a handful of TRBV segments, among them TRBV5-6, TRBV5-1 and TRBV20-1. Significantly lower normalized Chao1 diversity was found in multiple sclerosis patients than in controls, suggesting substantial peripheral T-cell clonal expansion. The control group was slightly older than the multiple sclerosis patient group. Direct clustering with F measure revealed strong co-clustering of samples prepared in the same batch, which led to a batch-effect correction.

To demonstrate the VDJtools post-analysis software, the study profiled TCR beta repertoires from the peripheral blood of some 13 young patients with multiple sclerosis. Multiple sclerosis patients were children and adolescents aged roughly 6 to 17 years. This clonotype showed up just a few times. There is no known antigen for this receptor. No base quality values were provided; no much bigger clone lies one nucleotide off. Receptors were amplified or captured by PCR. Sequenced on an Illumina HiSeq 2500. To reduce PCR and sequencing biases, unique molecular identifiers were incorporated into the TCR beta cDNA libraries. Every 1 to 10 million input T cells yielded approximately 500,000 cDNA molecules, meaning each molecule approximated one T cell. The patient libraries were prepared and sequenced using the same protocol as the earlier healthy control dataset. Samples belonging to the same batch were prepared together, multiplexed and sequenced on a shared HiSeq lane. Per the source publication's procedure: Raw barcoded reads were processed with MIGEC, and single-read molecular identifier groups were discarded before consensus assembly and CDR3 extraction. VDJtools was used for post-analysis of the clonotype tables, with diversity normalized by down-sampling every dataset to the smallest sample size. Repertoire overlap clustering matched CDR3 amino acid but not nucleotide sequences to correct batch-related cross-sample contamination. The raw public reads went through TCRdb reprocessing: fastp at Q25, MiXCR clone calling, in-frame beta chains kept. When rows share a CDR3 protein, they turn into one entry using the most common DNA and genes. The V and J calls and clone size come from TCRdb's table, not from the authors' own analysis. The sample table holds 600,000 to 700,000 distinct CDR3 sequences, of which 55% to 70% were seen once. Jointly, the top ten make up over 9% of the sample.

From its cysteine to its phenylalanine, the CDR3 spans 14 amino acids. Just CDR3 DNA is preserved here, 42 bases in frame from base 1. The germline V gene sets CDR1 to ENHRY and CDR2 to SYGVKD. The chain is made from TRBV10-3 and TRBJ2-1; matching of 6 bases hints at TRBD1 as the D gene. The J call may be incorrect, as the DNA end agrees better with TRBJ2-7. Input material: blood. The TCR comes from a girl aged 2 to 10 with multiple sclerosis. The DNA sequence is as follows: TGTGCCATCGGGGCGGTCTGGGGGCAGAATGAGCAGTACTTC. Its protein is CAIGAVWGQNEQYF.